Described below is a single TCR beta chain sequence and its context. Antigen unknown. No DNA is shown, since the ends of the CDR3 on it are uncertain; the CDR3 is the one TCRdb lists. Repertoires were generated with immunoSEQ multiplex PCR, while TCRdb's copy carries only in-frame clones and drops some. This table has about 70,000 clones, over 75% appearing once. This specimen belongs to a study of graft-versus-host responses after intestinal transplantation. Study-wide background: Anti-thymocyte globulin induction preceded about 3 years of tacrolimus and steroid maintenance in all recipients. General observations from the study: Peak GvH clone levels in circulation were associated with early post-transplant HvG declines. Investigators detected GvH clones in recipient marrow, with some emerging earlier in ileum or blood.

The CDR3 has 15 residues if both end residues are counted. Germline V gene lookup returns CDR1 SGHDT and CDR2 YYEEEE. J is TRBJ1-1 and V is TRBV5-6; the table assigns TRBD1, which was not confirmed against the DNA. This sequence originates from a human donor who was the organ donor for an intestinal transplant. Specimen: unstimulated CD4+ T cells sorted from spleen or lymph node cells, collected before transplant. CDR3 loop: CASSSSAGGNTEAFF.